One sample yielded the 6 T cell receptor beta chains listed below, sequenced in a study of OX40 agonist ivuxolimab in advanced cancers. Profiling relied on immunoSEQ multiplex PCR, and the TCRdb table lists in-frame clones only, not all of them. In the table there are 26,000 or so clones, 88% of which are singletons. Sequenced here: CD4+ or CD8+ T cells sorted from blood, sampled in a trial of the OX40 agonist ivuxolimab. The receptors originated from an adult with an advanced solid tumor such as melanoma, head and neck, liver or kidney cancer.

This chain links TRBV11-2 with TRBJ2-2; D is uncertain. V dropped 5 bases and J dropped 0 bases, with 10 bases sitting between them. CDR3 size: 15 residues. Germline V gives CDR1 SGHAT, CDR2 FQNNGV. CDR3 region: CASSPIDSNTGELFF. CDR3 DNA: TGTGCCAGCAGCCCGATTGATTCGAACACCGGGGAGCTGTTTTTT.

The chain has TRBV7-9 and TRBJ2-7; D possibly uses TRBD1 or TRBD2 (5 bases each). Germline V lookup: CDR1 SEHNR, CDR2 FQNEAQ (reference sequence). The CDR3 has 14 amino acids. V was cut by 5 bases and J by 3 bases, with 14 bases left in between. The CDR3 loop reads CASSARMGDYEQYF. The DNA for the CDR3 is TGTGCCAGCAGCGCCCGCATGGGGGACTACGAGCAGTACTTC.

This clone is classed as medium-sized (0.01 to 0.1%). V is TRBV7-3 and J is TRBJ2-2; D might be TRBD2 (6 bases). The V and J ends lost 3 bases and 6 bases respectively, with 14 bases between them. Germline V gene sequence: CDR1 SGHTA, CDR2 FQGTGA. The CDR3 has 15 amino acids. CDR3 nucleotides: TGTGCCAGCAGCTTTAGCGGAGATGTTCCCGGGGAGCTGTTTTTT. Translating it yields CASSFSGDVPGELFF.

V gene TRBV27 combines with J gene TRBJ2-3, with D possibly TRBD2 on 6 matching bases. Germline CDR1 and CDR2: MNHEY and SMNVEV (reference sequence). The CDR3 runs to 15 residues. V was trimmed by 7 bases and J by 3 bases, leaving 17 bases between them. As DNA, the CDR3 is TGTGCCAGCACGGTGGGGGGAGGTAGTACAGATACGCAGTATTTT. It translates to CASTVGGGSTDTQYF.

The chain combines TRBV27 with TRBJ2-1; no reliable D call. Germline CDR1 reads MNHEY; CDR2 reads SMNVEV (reference sequence). This CDR3 contains 14 residues. The V and J ends lost 3 bases and 4 bases respectively, with 10 bases between them. The CDR3 reads CASSFGGGYNEQFF. The CDR3 nucleotides are TGTGCCAGCAGTTTTGGTGGCGGATACAATGAGCAGTTCTTC.

The rearrangement links TRBV10-2 to TRBJ2-2; 10 bases are shared with TRBD1. Trimming at V came to 11 bases and at J to 5 bases, leaving 8 bases not matched to a gene. This CDR3 is 14 amino acids long. Germline lookup yields CDR1 WSHSY and CDR2 SAAADI. The CDR3 coding sequence is TGCGCCCTTTGGGGACAGGGGTCAACCGGGGAGCTGTTTTTT. This encodes CALWGQGSTGELFF.